This TCR beta chain was sequenced during a study of T cell repertoires in cytomegalovirus infection. Study summary: Public TCR beta signatures provided an indication of both CMV infection and a matching HLA type. General study findings and limits: HLA-C-restricted CMV-specific TCR beta clonotypes prevailed in the ex vivo response. The cumulative frequency of public TCR beta families identified carriers of CMV plus the relevant HLA.

MiXCR, run by TCRdb on the reads, gives a single entry per CDR3 protein. Of 160,000 or so distinct CDR3 sequences listed, about 22% were seen once; the top ten hold 25%. Trimming took 1 base from V and 2 from J, leaving 11 bases between them. CDR3 length equals 15 residues. Germline V gene sequence: CDR1 MGHRA, CDR2 YSYEKL. This clonotype has a handful of counts. Its antigen is undetermined. This clonotype originated in a human donor in good health (CMV status not recorded). Some clones in this sample may be carry-over from other donors' samples. Sequenced material: CD8+ T cells from cultured PBMCs, taken from culture after CMV antigen stimulation. The rearrangement uses TRBV4-1 and TRBJ1-2, with D hard to call. For the CDR3, the DNA is TGCGCCAGCAGCCAAGTGGGAAGGGCCAACTATGGCTACACCTTC. Encoded protein: CASSQVGRANYGYTF.